Reported below is one TCR beta chain. This entry comes from a study of blood T cell repertoires in COVID-19. Background on the study: Sites across the United States, Italy and Spain contributed samples from acute and convalescent COVID-19. PBMCs, B-cell-depleted T cells, or T cells were the source of the cDNA or gDNA that made up the material.

As processed by the authors: Reference gene primer amplification yielded estimated nucleated cell counts. The data were produced by immunoSEQ multiplex PCR, yet TCRdb's version contains in-frame clones alone and is incomplete. V and J calls and clone size are as listed in that table; D and trimming were resolved from the DNA. The sample consists of about 170,000 clones, around 81% of them appearing once. The V gene lost 2 bases and the J gene lost 4 bases, with 9 bases spanning the gap. Germline V CDR1 and CDR2: MNHEY, SVGEGT. The CDR3 is 14 amino acids. Sequencing used peripheral blood. This TCR was recovered from a man between 65 and 85 years old with active or convalescent COVID-19. This chain links TRBV6-2 or TRBV6-3 with TRBJ1-5; weak D call: TRBD1 (5 bases). CDR3 in amino acids: CASSYGGGNQPQHF. The CDR3 bases are TGTGCCAGCAGTTACGGCGGGGGGAATCAGCCCCAGCATTTT.